The text below deals with one T cell receptor beta chain. These data are taken from a study of blood T cell repertoires in COVID-19. Study in general: There were acute and convalescent COVID-19 samples, and they came from the United States, Italy and Spain.

V was pared by 3 bases and J by 1 base, with 13 bases between. CDR3 length: 16 residues. Germline V CDR1 and CDR2: SGHDN, FVKESK. The repertoire was sequenced with immunoSEQ multiplex PCR; TCRdb's copy has only in-frame clones and lacks some. The table shows about 47,000 clones, with 88% occurring only once. What was sequenced was peripheral blood. The chain combines TRBV14 with TRBJ2-1, with D possibly being TRBD1 (6 bases). The clonotype comes from a human donor with active COVID-19. The donor label of this sample is uncertain. For the CDR3, the DNA is TGTGCCAGCAGCCAGCCTTACCAGGGGTCCTACAATGAGCAGTTCTTC. Protein sequence: CASSQPYQGSYNEQFF.